This T cell receptor (beta chain) was identified in a study of T cell clones after liver transplantation. Findings and caveats of the study: Graft donor-reactive T cells possibly entered the graft instead of undergoing deletion.

The protocol was immunoSEQ multiplex PCR, while the TCRdb copy is restricted to in-frame clones and leaves out a portion. There are approximately 5,100 clones in the sample; about 32% occur only once, and about 4.9% lies in the top ten. Proliferating CFSE-low MLR cells were sequenced to define alloreactive TCRbeta sequences. Stimulators were graft donor PBMCs, splenocytes, lymph-node cells, or third-party PBMCs for pre-transplant recipient cells. Per the germline V gene, CDR1 is KGHSH and CDR2 is LQKENI. This CDR3 is 12 amino acids long. After removal of 4 bases from V and 8 bases from J, the junction contained 4 bases not matched to a gene. This clone ranks as medium-sized. Antigen: not known.

The material sequenced was CD4+ T cells from cultured PBMCs. The rearrangement joins TRBV18 to TRBJ1-2, with 7 bases identical to TRBD1. The TCR originated in a human patient who received a liver transplant. Part of the T cell pool may stem from the graft donor. CDR3 bases: TGTGCCAGCTCACGTGGGACAGTAGGCTACACCTTC. It translates to CASSRGTVGYTF.